This T cell receptor (beta chain) comes out of a study of cytomegalovirus exposure and HLA in healthy donors. Assay: immunoSEQ multiplex PCR; the TCRdb copy retains only in-frame clones and omits some. The sample records about 280,000 clones, roughly 90% being singletons. The V and J ends lost 6 bases and 3 bases respectively, with 14 bases between them. The CDR3 extends over 14 amino acids. Germline-derived CDR1 and CDR2 are MNHEY and SMNVEV (reference sequence). The sequenced sample consisted of PBMCs. The sequence came from a young woman in good health and CMV-seronegative. The J gene is TRBJ1-2, the V gene TRBV27, with D possibly being TRBD1 (5 bases). CDR3 residues: CASSFSGDHYGYTF. The CDR3 DNA reads as TGTGCCAGCAGCTTCTCGGGGGACCACTATGGCTACACCTTC.